The 18 T cell receptor beta chains presented below share a single source sample, sequenced in a study of blood T cell repertoires in COVID-19 (dated by TCRdb to 2019 to 2021). Receptor libraries were prepared by the immunoSEQ multiplex PCR assay. The immuneACCESS repertoire file appears here via TCRdb, limited to in-frame rearrangements. These files lack a portion of the clones; in checked studies, under half of the deficit traces to unresolved V genes, and the cause of the others is not known. Present in this sample are 90,000 to 130,000 clones, roughly 85% of which were seen just once. Of the sample, less than 1.5% is held by the ten largest clones. The source material was peripheral blood. All receptors derive from a man aged 40-49 years with acute or convalescent COVID-19.

J is TRBJ2-4 and V is TRBV4-1, with TRBD1 matching over 11 bases. There are 15 residues in the CDR3. Trimming at V came to 3 bases and at J to 8 bases, leaving 6 bases not matched to a gene. Germline lookup yields CDR1 MGHRA and CDR2 YSYEKL. CDR3: CASSHAGTGGDIQYF. CDR3 DNA: TGCGCCAGCAGCCATGCCGGGACAGGGGGAGACATTCAGTACTTC.

This clone was detected a few times. The chain links TRBV13 to TRBJ1-2, with 7 bases identical to TRBD1. The CDR3 is made up of 13 amino acids. Trimming took 5 bases from V and 7 from J; bases not matched to a gene: 7. Germline V gene data show CDR1 as PRHDT and CDR2 as FYEKMQ (reference sequence). CDR3 nucleotides: TGTGCCAGCAGCCCCCAGGGGGGAACTGGCTACACCTTC. The encoded protein is CASSPQGGTGYTF.

The chain couples TRBV5-1 to TRBJ2-5; 7 bases fit TRBD2. This CDR3 region has 16 residues. CDR1 is SGHRS and CDR2 is YFSETQ in the germline V gene. J lost 5 bases, V lost 0 bases, and 10 bases had no gene match. CDR3 amino acids: CASSLGLAPILETQYF. The CDR3 DNA sequence: TGCGCCAGCAGCTTGGGACTAGCCCCCATCCTCGAGACCCAGTACTTC.

The rearrangement joins TRBV6-5 to TRBJ2-1, with TRBD2 matching over 13 bases. V was pared by 8 bases and J by 6 bases, with 7 bases of the junction left unmatched. Germline V gene lookup returns CDR1 MNHEY and CDR2 SVGAGI. This CDR3 has 15 amino acids. CDR3 sequence: CASRKTSGGSNEQFF. The CDR3 region has the DNA TGTGCCAGCCGAAAGACTAGCGGGGGGAGCAATGAGCAGTTCTTC.

This chain uses TRBV2 with TRBJ2-7; a weak D match, TRBD1 (6 bases). The CDR3 extends over 12 amino acids. V lost 7 bases and J 3 bases, leaving 10 bases between the germline ends. CDR1 SNHLY and CDR2 FYNNEI come from the germline V gene. As DNA, the CDR3 is TGTGCCAGCACTCGACAGGACTACGAGCAGTACTTC. Its protein product is CASTRQDYEQYF.

This clone was seen more than once but under ten times. The chain carries TRBV7-9 and TRBJ2-7, with 8 nucleotides matching TRBD2. CDR1 and CDR2 (germline): SEHNR, FQNEAQ (reference sequence). This CDR3 region has 17 residues. V dropped 5 bases and J dropped 0; count of bases not matched to a gene: 12. The CDR3 nucleotides read TGTGCCAGCAGCCCTCACCAGGGAGCGGGAGACTCCTACGAGCAGTACTTC. Its translation is CASSPHQGAGDSYEQYF.

The genes are TRBV28 and TRBJ1-2; D call uncertain. V shed 3 bases and J shed 2 bases, with 4 bases lying between them. In germline, CDR1 is MDHEN, CDR2 SYDVKM. The CDR3 totals 12 residues. CDR3 sequence: CASSFLNYGYTF. In DNA, the CDR3 is TGTGCCAGCAGTTTCCTAAACTATGGCTACACCTTC.

The rearrangement uses TRBV28 and TRBJ2-1; 11 bases match TRBD2. There are 15 residues in the CDR3. CDR1 is MDHEN, CDR2 SYDVKM, per germline. V shed 6 bases, J shed 9 bases, and the junction held 10 bases outside the gene matches. CDR3 region: CASSVTGTSGGEQFF. The CDR3 nucleotides read TGTGCCAGCAGCGTAACCGGGACTAGCGGCGGTGAGCAGTTCTTC. Using reference TRBV28 and TRBJ2-1 for the parts outside the CDR3, the full variable domain is DVKVTQSSRYLVKRTGEKVFLECVQDMDHENMFWYRQDPGLGLRLIYFSYDVKMKEKGDIPEGYSVSREKKERFSLILESASTNQTSMYLCASSVTGTSGGEQFFGPGTRLTVL.

This chain links TRBV5-8 with TRBJ2-7; 10 positions match TRBD1. V lost 3 bases, J lost 9 bases, and 3 bases stayed unmatched. There are 12 residues in the CDR3. Germline V gives CDR1 SGHTS, CDR2 YDEGEE. The CDR3 is CASSWGTGVQYF. The DNA of the CDR3 is TGTGCCAGCAGCTGGGGGACAGGGGTGCAGTACTTC.

This clone occurred once. DNA of the CDR3: TGTGCCAGCTCACCACCGGTCAGGCAAGAGACCCAGTACTTC. Translating gives CASSPPVRQETQYF. This sequence joins TRBV18 and TRBJ2-5; D is unresolved. The length of the CDR3 is 14 residues. Germline values: CDR1 KGHSH, CDR2 LQKENI. The ends were cut back, 0 bases at V and 2 bases at J, with 7 bases in the middle.

This rearrangement joins TRBV6-1 to TRBJ1-3, with D unclear. Germline-derived CDR1 and CDR2 are MNHNS and SASEGT. CDR3 length equals 16 residues. V was trimmed by 4 bases and J by 0 bases, leaving 13 bases between them. The CDR3 DNA follows: TGTGCCAGCAGTGGCCAAAAATCAGGCTCTGGAAACACCATATATTTT. It translates to CASSGQKSGSGNTIYF.

The CDR3, as DNA: TGTGCCAGCAGCATCGGACTAGCCGCTGCCTACAATGAGCAGTTCTTC. Residues: CASSIGLAAAYNEQFF. The V call is TRBV6-6, the J call TRBJ2-1; 8 bases line up with TRBD2. The germline V gene has CDR1 MNHNY and CDR2 SVGAGI (reference sequence). CDR3 length: 16 amino acids. The V gene end was trimmed by 6 bases and the J gene end by 2 bases; junction bases not matched to a gene: 9.

The chain carries TRBV4-2 and TRBJ2-5; D is possibly TRBD2 (5 bases). The CDR3 consists of 14 residues. Germline CDR1 reads LGHNA; CDR2 reads YNFKEQ. The ends were cut back, 2 bases at V and 2 bases at J, with 9 bases in the middle. The CDR3 DNA follows: TGTGCCAGCAGCCAACGGGGTTCACAAGAGACCCAGTACTTC. It yields the protein CASSQRGSQETQYF.

This sequence joins TRBV18 and TRBJ2-1; a weak D match, TRBD2 (7 bases). Trimming took 1 base from V and 9 from J, leaving 25 bases between them. The germline CDR1 and CDR2 sequences are KGHSH and LQKENI. The CDR3 sequence is 18 residues long. The CDR3 DNA follows: TGTGCCAGCTCACCACAACACTGGGGAAGGGGGGGCCAGGCTGAGCAGTTCTTC. Residues: CASSPQHWGRGGQAEQFF.

The chain uses TRBV29-1 and TRBJ1-1, with D perhaps matching TRBD1 (5 bases). The germline V gene encodes CDR1 SQVTM and CDR2 ANQGSEA. This CDR3 has 13 residues. The V gene lost 5 bases and the J gene lost 0 bases, with 10 bases spanning the gap. CDR3 sequence: CSVSDRLNTEAFF. The CDR3 coding sequence is TGCAGCGTTTCTGACAGATTGAACACTGAAGCTTTCTTT. Full variable domain (outside the CDR3, taken from reference TRBV29-1 and TRBJ1-1): SAVISQKPSRDICQRGTSLTIQCQVDSQVTMMFWYRQQPGQSLTLIATANQGSEATYESGFVIDKFPISRPNLTFSTLTVSNMSPEDSSIYLCSVSDRLNTEAFFGQGTRLTVV.

CDR3: CASSPRIDTEAFF. CDR3 nucleotide sequence: TGTGCCAGCAGCCCGAGAATTGACACTGAAGCTTTCTTT. The rearrangement links TRBV5-5 to TRBJ1-1; no clear D gene. Germline values: CDR1 SGHKS, CDR2 YYEKEE (reference sequence). The ends were cut back, 4 bases at V and 3 bases at J, with 10 bases in the middle. The CDR3 runs to 13 residues.

CDR3: CASSVADGGARETQYF. As DNA, the CDR3 is TGTGCCAGCAGCGTAGCGGACGGGGGGGCTCGAGAGACCCAGTACTTC. The chain joins TRBV9 to TRBJ2-5; TRBD2 matches 8 bases. V dropped 0 bases and J dropped 4; count of bases not matched to a gene: 8. Germline V lookup: CDR1 SGDLS, CDR2 YYNGEE. This CDR3 has 16 residues.

The chain is built from TRBV19 and TRBJ2-1; 10 positions agree with TRBD2. Germline values: CDR1 LNHDA, CDR2 SQIVND (reference sequence). J lost 1 base, V lost 6 bases, and 6 bases had no gene match. The CDR3 has 16 amino acids. The CDR3 DNA reads TGTGCCAGTAGCCCTAGCGGGGGCCGTTCCTACAATGAGCAGTTCTTC. Residues: CASSPSGGRSYNEQFF.